This TCR beta chain was obtained from a study of OX40 agonist ivuxolimab in advanced cancers. Broadly, across the study: Ivuxolimab was a fully human IgG2 agonistic monoclonal antibody targeting the costimulatory receptor OX40 (CD134). Intravenous ivuxolimab was administered to patients every 2 weeks at six dose levels: 0.01, 0.1, 0.3, 1.5, 3 and 10 mg/kg. Prior anti-PD-1, anti-PD-L1 or anti-CTLA-4 therapy was permitted, and 30% to 45% of dose-escalation patients had received checkpoint inhibitors. Of the approximately 50 dose-escalation patients, hepatocellular carcinoma was present in around 19, melanoma in approximately 15, renal cell carcinoma in 9 and head and neck cancer in 9. The paper describes the monotherapy dose-escalation part (N of about 50 patients) of the phase I trial of ivuxolimab. Peripheral TCRbeta sequencing aimed to test whether ivuxolimab altered TCR sequence diversity and caused clonal T-cell expansion. Partial responses were achieved by three dose-escalation patients, of whom one had hepatocellular carcinoma and two had cutaneous melanoma. A male proportion of roughly 85% and a mean age of around 60 years, ranging from about 20 to 80, were recorded for the dose-escalation cohort. Broad study findings and their caveats: Low levels of normalized T-cell clonal expansion were also seen in some patients who did not respond. In the 0.1-3.0 mg/kg groups, partial responders had among the lowest normalized peripheral clonal expansion, particularly in CD8+ T cells. Antigen specificity was not determined for the clonally expanded peripheral T cells. On average, CD8+ T cells showed more expanded clones than CD4+ T cells after ivuxolimab. Clonal expansion of both CD4+ and CD8+ blood T cells was observed from baseline to week 6 at doses 0.1 to 3.0 mg/kg.

Note on this clone: The antigen it recognizes is unknown. The input lacks base qualities; no much larger clone sits a single base away. This specimen includes other DNA sequences encoding the same CDR3.

The CDR3 has 13 amino acids, counting the end cysteine and phenylalanine. Here the CDR3 DNA is all that survives: 39 bases in frame from base 1. Deletion took 3 bases off V and 2 bases off J, with a span of 7 bases between the germline ends. CDR1 and CDR2 (MNHEY, SMNVEV) derive from the germline V gene (reference sequence). For sequencing of the TCRbeta CDR3 region, genomic DNA was extracted from the sorted cells. The immunoSEQ Assay was used to sequence the TCRbeta CDR3 regions. Held by TCRdb, this immuneACCESS table contains in-frame sequences only and omits some clones. Under half of the omission traces to an unresolved V gene where checked; the cause of the rest is unknown. The sample records 45,000 to 50,000 clones, 70% to 90% of which are singletons. The ten largest clones take up 12% of the sample. The trial excluded patients who had a history of autoimmune disease or were on systemic immunosuppression. Peripheral blood for TCR sequencing was collected from all dose cohorts at baseline, on cycle 4 day 1, and on cycle 7 day 1. Samples came from an open-label, multicenter, first-in-human phase I dose-escalation trial of ivuxolimab. Adults with locally advanced or metastatic melanoma, renal cell carcinoma, hepatocellular carcinoma or head and neck squamous cell carcinoma were enrolled in the trial. Before TCR sequencing, CD4+ and CD8+ T cells were separately sorted from peripheral blood.

The chain is assembled from TRBV27 and TRBJ1-2; the D gene is possibly TRBD1, with 5 bases matching. The material sequenced was CD4+ or CD8+ T cells sorted from blood, taken in a trial of the OX40 agonist ivuxolimab. This receptor was obtained from an adult with an advanced solid tumor such as melanoma, head and neck, liver or kidney cancer. The CDR3 here reads CASSFRANYGYTF. The DNA is as follows: TGTGCCAGCAGTTTCAGGGCCAACTATGGCTACACCTTC.